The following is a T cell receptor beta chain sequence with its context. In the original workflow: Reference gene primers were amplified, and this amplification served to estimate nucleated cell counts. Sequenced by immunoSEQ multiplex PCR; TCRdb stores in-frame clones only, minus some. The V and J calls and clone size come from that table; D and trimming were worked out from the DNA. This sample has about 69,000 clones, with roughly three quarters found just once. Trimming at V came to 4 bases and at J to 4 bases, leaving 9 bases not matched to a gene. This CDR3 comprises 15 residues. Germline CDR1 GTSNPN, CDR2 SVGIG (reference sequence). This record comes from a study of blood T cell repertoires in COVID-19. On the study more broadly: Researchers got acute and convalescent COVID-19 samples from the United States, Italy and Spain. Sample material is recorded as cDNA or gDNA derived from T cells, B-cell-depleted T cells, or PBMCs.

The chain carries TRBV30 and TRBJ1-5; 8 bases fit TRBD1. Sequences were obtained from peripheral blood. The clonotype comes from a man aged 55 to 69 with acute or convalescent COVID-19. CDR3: CAWTNQGARNQPQHF. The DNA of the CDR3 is TGTGCCTGGACAAACCAGGGGGCGCGGAATCAGCCCCAGCATTTT.